A selection of T cell receptor beta chains follows, all from one sample in a study of blood T cell repertoires in COVID-19. The assay was immunoSEQ multiplex PCR, and TCRdb's table has in-frame clones only and misses some. The profile shows 270,000 or so clones, 80% to 90% of them singletons. Input material: peripheral blood. The receptors were gathered from a woman aged 45-65 years who had recovered from COVID-19. Each CDR3 is given with its conserved first and last residue. Each record gives: CDR3 length, J gene, V gene, D gene, clone size, CDR3 DNA, CDR3 protein. D genes are given only for firm matches. Rows give clone size only sometimes, using once, few, many, or a class for an expanded clone.

>15|TRBJ2-5|TRBV7-3|TRBD2|-
TGTGCCAGCGCTGCGCGGGGGGTAGTGGGAGAGACCCAGTACTTC
CASAARGVVGETQYF
>14|TRBJ1-6|TRBV30|-|-
TGTGCCTGGAGTGGAGATACCTATAATTCACCCCTCCACTTT
CAWSGDTYNSPLHF
>15|TRBJ2-7|TRBV3-1/TRBV3-2|TRBD2|-
TGTGCCAGCAGGGGGATAAGCGGGACCTCCTACGAGCAGTACTTC
CASRGISGTSYEQYF
>17|TRBJ2-3|TRBV6-1|TRBD2|-
TGTGCCAGCAGTGGGCCTCGACTAGCGCGGGGCACAGATACGCAGTATTTT
CASSGPRLARGTDTQYF
>14|TRBJ2-3|TRBV7-2|-|-
TGTGCCAGCATGCCGACAGGAACCACAGATACGCAGTATTTT
CASMPTGTTDTQYF
>13|TRBJ1-1|TRBV29-1|-|-
TGCAGCGTTGTTGGCGGGGAAAACACTGAAGCTTTCTTT
CSVVGGENTEAFF
>18|TRBJ2-2|TRBV6-1|TRBD2|many
TGTGCCAGCAGTGCCGCTGGGCTAGCGGGGGGGAACACCGGGGAGCTGTTTTTT
CASSAAGLAGGNTGELFF
>14|TRBJ1-1|TRBV19|-|-
TGTGCCAGTAGTATTTACACCTCGGGGACTGAAGCTTTCTTT
CASSIYTSGTEAFF
>14|TRBJ1-5|TRBV15|-|once
TGTGCCACCAGCCCGGTCCAGGTCAATCAGCCCCAGCATTTT
CATSPVQVNQPQHF
>16|TRBJ1-2|TRBV4-2|-|-
TGTGCCAGCAGCCAAGGGGTGGGAGTTGCTAACTATGGCTACACCTTC
CASSQGVGVANYGYTF
>16|TRBJ2-7|TRBV4-2|TRBD1|-
TGTGCCAGCAGCCAAGAAGGAGCAGGGGGCTTGTACGAGCAGTACTTC
CASSQEGAGGLYEQYF
>13|TRBJ1-2|TRBV19|-|-
TGTGCCAGTAGTATAACAGGGCTCTATGGCTACACCTTC
CASSITGLYGYTF
>12|TRBJ2-7|TRBV6-5|-|-
TGTGCCACACGACAGGTGACCTACGAGCAGTACTTC
CATRQVTYEQYF
>14|TRBJ2-7|TRBV10-2|-|-
TGCGCCAGCACTCCACTCGGGGTGTCCTACGAGCAGTACTTC
CASTPLGVSYEQYF
>15|TRBJ1-2|TRBV5-6|-|-
TGTGCCAGCAGCTTGGACCCGAACTGGCGGGATGGCTACACCTTC
CASSLDPNWRDGYTF
>15|TRBJ1-4|TRBV3-1/TRBV3-2|TRBD1|once
TGTGCCAGCAGCCTTAGGACAGGGGGTCGAGAAAAACTGTTTTTT
CASSLRTGGREKLFF
>12|TRBJ1-4|TRBV30|TRBD1|-
TGTGCCTGGAGTCTGGACAGGGAAAAACTGTTTTTT
CAWSLDREKLFF
>15|TRBJ2-7|TRBV7-2|TRBD1|-
TGTGCCAGCAGCCTAGGGACAGGGGGGGCCTACGAGCAGTACTTC
CASSLGTGGAYEQYF
>17|TRBJ1-6|TRBV27|-|once
TGTGCCAGCAGCGCAAACCCGAGGAGCTCCTATAATTCACCCCTCCACTTT
CASSANPRSSYNSPLHF
>15|TRBJ2-1|TRBV6-2/TRBV6-3|-|-
TGTGCCAGCAGTTATCCCCTAGGCTCCTACAATGAGCAGTTCTTC
CASSYPLGSYNEQFF
>14|TRBJ1-1|TRBV19|TRBD1|-
TGTGCCAGTAGTGCCGGGGACAGGAGTACTGAAGCTTTCTTT
CASSAGDRSTEAFF
>15|TRBJ2-1|TRBV7-9|-|-
TGTGCCAGCAGCCAACACGCGGGGGCTTACAATGAGCAGTTCTTC
CASSQHAGAYNEQFF